This entry concerns a single T cell receptor beta chain. The length of the CDR3 is 14 residues. Germline CDR1 and CDR2: SNHLY and FYNNEI. Trimming removed 4 bases from V and 4 bases from J; junction bases left unmatched: 5. The data were taken from a study of blood T cell repertoires in COVID-19. Study context: PBMCs, B-cell-depleted T cells, or T cells were the source of the cDNA or gDNA that made up the material.

Under the authors' procedure: Reference gene primer amplification gave nucleated cell count estimates. Sequencing used immunoSEQ multiplex PCR; TCRdb keeps in-frame clones, though not all of them. The V and J calls and the clone size are those of that table, but D and trimming were determined from the DNA. The table has about 400,000 clones, around 87% seen once. The clonotype comes from a man aged 35 to 55 in a cohort exposed to, infected with or recovered from COVID-19 (not recorded which). This chain joins TRBV2 and TRBJ2-7; 9 positions match TRBD1. The sample was PBMCs or T cells enriched from blood (not recorded which). CDR3 residues: CASSAGTGPYEQYF. CDR3 nucleotide sequence: TGTGCCAGCAGTGCCGGGACAGGGCCTTACGAGCAGTACTTC.